The rows below give T cell receptor beta chains drawn from one sample of a study of shared clonotypes between healthy human individuals. Produced via immunoSEQ multiplex PCR; TCRdb's table is partial and in-frame only. The data show around 600,000 clones, with 85% to 95% seen just once and over 0.1% held by the top ten. The sample comprised naive CD8+ T cells sorted from blood. All receptors come from a woman between 25 and 40 years old in good health. The CDR3 runs from the conserved cysteine through the conserved F or W. A D gene is named only where the DNA matches it firmly. The size field is filled for only some rows; it gives once, few, many or a size class.

TRBV2	NA	TRBJ2-1	NA	15	CASSPPGTLNNEQFF	TGTGCCAGTTCACCCCCCGGGACCCTCAACAATGAGCAGTTCTTC
TRBV30	NA	TRBJ1-2	NA	13	CACKYGGFYGYTF	TGTGCCTGCAAATACGGGGGGTTCTATGGCTACACCTTC
TRBV7-9	NA	TRBJ2-7	NA	13	CASTRPGDYEQYF	TGTGCCAGCACAAGGCCGGGAGACTACGAGCAGTACTTC
TRBV5-8	NA	TRBJ1-5	NA	16	CASSLALGGSNQPQHF	TGTGCCAGCAGCTTGGCCCTGGGGGGGAGCAATCAGCCCCAGCATTTT
TRBV15	NA	TRBJ2-2	TRBD2	13	CATSYSGSGELFF	TGTGCCACCAGTTATAGCGGGTCCGGGGAGCTGTTTTTT
TRBV5-4	NA	TRBJ1-4	NA	12	CASSLGGEKLFF	TGTGCCAGCAGCTTGGGAGGCGAAAAACTGTTTTTT
TRBV11-2	NA	TRBJ1-3	NA	15	CASSLGKATGNTIYF	TGTGCCAGCAGCTTAGGGAAGGCCACTGGAAACACCATATATTTT
TRBV7-9	NA	TRBJ2-2	TRBD2	16	CASSGLAGPYTGELFF	TGTGCCAGCAGCGGACTAGCGGGACCCTACACCGGGGAGCTGTTTTTT
TRBV27	NA	TRBJ1-3	NA	14	CASSLSSFGNTIYF	TGTGCCAGCAGTTTATCCTCCTTTGGAAACACCATATATTTT
TRBV28	NA	TRBJ2-6	NA	15	CASSFFISGANVLTF	TGTGCCAGCAGTTTTTTCATCTCTGGGGCCAACGTCCTGACTTTC
TRBV15	NA	TRBJ2-1	NA	15	CATRGTFPSYNEQFF	TGTGCCACCCGGGGAACCTTCCCTTCCTACAATGAGCAGTTCTTC
TRBV7-8	NA	TRBJ2-1	TRBD2	15	CASSLVAGDGNEQFF	TGTGCCAGCAGCTTAGTCGCGGGAGATGGTAATGAGCAGTTCTTC
TRBV7-8	NA	TRBJ1-1	NA	15	CASSLAGGTNTEAFF	TGTGCCAGCAGCTTAGCAGGGGGGACGAACACTGAAGCTTTCTTT
TRBV27	NA	TRBJ2-5	NA	12	CASSLSGETQYF	TGTGCCAGCAGTTTATCAGGGGAGACCCAGTACTTC
TRBV6-5	NA	TRBJ1-2	NA	16	CASSSDLGETNYGYTF	TGTGCCAGCAGTTCCGACCTGGGGGAGACGAACTATGGCTACACCTTC
TRBV2	NA	TRBJ2-2	NA	13	CASRTSDTGELFF	TGTGCCAGCAGGACTAGTGACACCGGGGAGCTGTTTTTT
TRBV29-1	NA	TRBJ1-1	NA	13	CSVGGGLGTEAFF	TGCAGCGTTGGGGGGGGTTTGGGCACTGAAGCTTTCTTT
TRBV13	NA	TRBJ1-1	NA	16	CASGSTDGQVNTEAFF	TGTGCCAGCGGCTCCACTGATGGGCAGGTGAACACTGAAGCTTTCTTT
TRBV19	NA	TRBJ1-5	NA	15	CASSPRDSSNQPQHF	TGTGCCAGTAGTCCCAGGGACTCTAGCAATCAGCCCCAGCATTTT
TRBV5-4	few	TRBJ2-1	NA	15	CASSWGWGVDNEQFF	TGTGCCAGCAGCTGGGGGTGGGGAGTAGACAATGAGCAGTTCTTC
TRBV29-1	few	TRBJ2-7	NA	12	CSVGPASYEQYF	TGCAGCGTTGGGCCGGCTTCCTACGAGCAGTACTTC
TRBV9	NA	TRBJ2-7	NA	12	CASSVDDREQYF	TGTGCCAGCAGCGTAGATGACCGCGAGCAGTACTTC
TRBV4-2	NA	TRBJ1-1	NA	14	CASSQEIKNTEAFF	TGTGCCAGCAGCCAAGAAATCAAGAACACTGAAGCTTTCTTT
TRBV28	NA	TRBJ2-7	TRBD1	12	CATRDRSYEQYF	TGTGCCACCCGGGACAGGTCCTACGAGCAGTACTTC
TRBV21-1	NA	TRBJ2-7	NA	14	CASTAVGQSYEQYF	TGTGCCAGCACTGCTGTAGGGCAGTCCTACGAGCAGTACTTC
TRBV29-1	NA	TRBJ2-7	TRBD2	15	CSVGGGRARAYEQYF	TGCAGCGTTGGTGGCGGGAGGGCCCGGGCCTACGAGCAGTACTTC
TRBV18	NA	TRBJ2-1	TRBD1	15	CASSPGTGPYNEQFF	TGTGCCAGCTCACCCGGGACAGGGCCTTACAATGAGCAGTTCTTC
TRBV7-9	once	TRBJ1-4	NA	14	CASSAGPTNEKLFF	TGTGCCAGCAGCGCGGGTCCAACTAATGAAAAACTGTTTTTT